These 19 T cell receptor beta chains share one sample of origin, sequenced in a study of blood T cell repertoires in COVID-19. Using immunoSEQ multiplex PCR, the repertoire was profiled, and TCRdb retains in-frame clones only, with some absent. The data contain tens of thousands of clones, roughly 84% of them singletons. The sequenced material came from peripheral blood. Every receptor here comes from a woman older than 75 with active or convalescent COVID-19.

The J gene is TRBJ1-1, the V gene TRBV30; TRBD1 is a possible D gene (6 bases). The germline CDR1 and CDR2 sequences are GTSNPN and SVGIG (reference sequence). The CDR3 sequence is 14 residues long. Trimming cost V 4 bases and J 2 bases, with 14 bases left between them. CDR3: CAWTLGGANTEAFF. The CDR3 DNA reads as TGTGCCTGGACCCTCGGGGGGGCCAACACTGAAGCTTTCTTT.

The chain links TRBV6-5 to TRBJ1-2, with 9 bases lining up with TRBD1. V shed 4 bases, J shed 2 bases, and the junction held 8 bases outside the gene matches. The germline V gene has CDR1 MNHEY and CDR2 SVGAGI. CDR3 length: 16 amino acids. The DNA of the CDR3 is TGTGCCAGCAGTTTCCAACTTGACAGGGGGAACTATGGCTACACCTTC. Translation: CASSFQLDRGNYGYTF.

The chain is built from TRBV5-1 and TRBJ1-2, with D possibly TRBD1 on 6 matching bases. The germline CDR1 and CDR2 sequences are SGHRS and YFSETQ. The CDR3 extends over 14 amino acids. V dropped 0 bases and J dropped 5 bases, with 11 bases sitting between them. As DNA, the CDR3 is TGCGCCAGCAGCTTGGATGGCAGGGGTTATGGCTACACCTTC. It encodes CASSLDGRGYGYTF. Complete variable domain (other parts from reference TRBV5-1 and TRBJ1-2): KAGVTQTPRYLIKTRGQQVTLSCSPISGHRSVSWYQQTPGQGLQFLFEYFSETQRNKGNFPGRFSGRQFSNSRSEMNVSTLELGDSALYLCASSLDGRGYGYTFGSGTRLTVV.

The chain joins TRBV5-6 to TRBJ2-2; D unclear. This CDR3 comprises 12 residues. CDR1 and CDR2 from the germline V gene are SGHDT and YYEEEE. V lost 4 bases to trimming and J lost 6 bases, with 7 bases between them. The CDR3 DNA reads as TGTGCCAGCAGCCCTATGTCCGGGGAGCTGTTTTTT. This gives the protein CASSPMSGELFF. Filled out from reference TRBV5-6 and TRBJ2-2, the complete variable domain reads DAGVTQSPTHLIKTRGQQVTLRCSPKSGHDTVSWYQQALGQGPQFIFQYYEEEERQRGNFPDRFSGHQFPNYSSELNVNALLLGDSALYLCASSPMSGELFFGEGSRLTVL.

The chain combines TRBV27 with TRBJ1-2; 8 bases agree with TRBD1. Unmatched junction bases numbered 18, after V lost 5 bases and J lost 4 bases. The germline gives CDR1 MNHEY, CDR2 SMNVEV (reference sequence). The CDR3 has 18 residues. In DNA form, the CDR3 reads TGTGCCAGCAGTACATACGGGAACAGGGGGAGCCGGCGCTATGGCTACACCTTC. Protein: CASSTYGNRGSRRYGYTF.

The V call is TRBV7-2, the J call TRBJ2-3, with 10 bases fitting TRBD2. The CDR3 has 18 residues. Germline CDR1 reads SGHTA; CDR2 reads FQGNSA. V shed 1 base and J 0 bases; nucleotides not matched to a gene: 7. Here the CDR3 DNA reads TGTGCCAGCAGCTTAGTCGCTAGCGGGGGTGCTAGCACAGATACGCAGTATTTT. Protein sequence: CASSLVASGGASTDTQYF. Variable domain in full (rest from reference TRBV7-2 and TRBJ2-3): GAGVSQSPSNKVTEKGKDVELRCDPISGHTALYWYRQSLGQGLEFLIYFQGNSAPDKSGLPSDRFSAERTGGSVSTLTIQRTQQEDSAVYLCASSLVASGGASTDTQYFGPGTRLTVL.

The chain recombines TRBV4-3 with TRBJ1-2, with D maybe TRBD1 (6 bases). Germline CDR1 is LGHNA and CDR2 is YSLEER. With 4 bases removed from V and 3 bases from J, the gap between germline ends came to 18 bases. This CDR3 spans 16 amino acids. The CDR3 is CASSPQSQGFYYGYTF. CDR3 sequence (DNA): TGCGCCAGCAGCCCCCAATCGCAGGGGTTTTACTATGGCTACACCTTC.

This chain uses TRBV5-1 with TRBJ2-5; TRBD1 is a possible D gene (8 bases). CDR1 is SGHRS, CDR2 YFSETQ, per germline. V lost 4 bases and J 5 bases, leaving 15 bases between the germline ends. This CDR3 has 14 amino acids. CDR3 amino acids: CASSGGQGGETQYF. The CDR3 DNA reads as TGCGCCAGCAGCGGCGGACAGGGAGGGGAGACCCAGTACTTC.

There are a few counts of this clone. V is TRBV3-1 (or the pseudogene TRBV3-2) and J is TRBJ1-6, with D possibly matching TRBD1 (6 bases). The CDR3 sequence is 13 residues long. Germline CDR1 LGHDT, CDR2 YNNKEL (reference sequence). V lost 8 bases and J 7 bases, leaving 12 bases between the germline ends. CDR3 in amino acids: CASGTGLNSPLHF. The CDR3, as DNA: TGTGCCAGCGGCACAGGGTTAAATTCACCCCTCCACTTT.

Here the CDR3 DNA reads TGCGCCAGCAGCTTGCAGGGGGCCAATGAGCAGTTCTTC. This translates into CASSLQGANEQFF. V and J are TRBV5-1 and TRBJ2-1; TRBD1 agrees at 8 bases. V lost 1 base to trimming and J lost 6 bases; unmatched junction nucleotides: 0. This CDR3 has 13 residues. The V gene's germline CDR1 is SGHRS and CDR2 YFSETQ.

This chain uses TRBV5-5 with TRBJ2-1; 8 nucleotides agree with TRBD1. This CDR3 is built from 16 residues. The junction had 7 bases not matched to a gene; V was cut back by 4 bases and J by 1 base. Per the germline V gene, CDR1 is SGHKS and CDR2 is YYEKEE (reference sequence). The DNA for the CDR3 is TGTGCCAGCAGCCCGGGACAGGTCACATCCTACAATGAGCAGTTCTTC. As protein: CASSPGQVTSYNEQFF. Full variable domain (remainder filled in from reference TRBV5-5 and TRBJ2-1): DAGVTQSPTHLIKTRGQQVTLRCSPISGHKSVSWYQQVLGQGPQFIFQYYEKEERGRGNFPDRFSARQFPNYSSELNVNALLLGDSALYLCASSPGQVTSYNEQFFGPGTRLTVL.

The gene calls are TRBV30 and TRBJ1-1; tentative D call: TRBD1 (5 bases). Looked up from germline, CDR1 is GTSNPN and CDR2 is SVGIG (reference sequence). The CDR3 length is 13 residues. Trimming took 3 bases from V and 7 from J, leaving 15 bases between them. The DNA for the CDR3 is TGTGCCTGGAGGGGGCTGGGGATGGGTGAAGCTTTCTTT. Amino acid sequence: CAWRGLGMGEAFF.

The V gene is TRBV5-1, the J gene TRBJ2-3; a weak D match, TRBD1 (5 bases). The CDR3 has 16 residues. The germline gives CDR1 SGHRS, CDR2 YFSETQ. Trimming removed 4 bases at V and 0 bases at J, with 15 bases between. The CDR3 nucleotides read TGCGCCAGCAGCCCCCAAAGACAGACTAGCACAGATACGCAGTATTTT. This sequence encodes CASSPQRQTSTDTQYF.

The chain couples TRBV6-1 to TRBJ2-5, with D maybe TRBD2 (6 bases). CDR3 length: 16 residues. Germline CDR1 reads MNHNS; CDR2 reads SASEGT. Trimming cost V 2 bases and J 6 bases, with 19 bases left between them. The CDR3 region has the DNA TGTGCCAGCAGTGAATCCGGGCGTACGCGGGGACAGACCCAGTACTTC. It translates to CASSESGRTRGQTQYF.

Worth noting for this clone: A read error may account for a junction end that differs from germline. The V and J genes are TRBV12-3 or TRBV12-4 and TRBJ1-1; 10 nucleotides align to TRBD1. The CDR3 consists of 13 residues. DNA for the CDR3: TGTGCCAGCAGTAACCCGGGACAGGGGTGGAATATCTTT. It encodes CASSNPGQGWNIF.

The chain employs TRBV10-1 and TRBJ1-4, with a weak D call TRBD1 (6 bases). Trimming shortened V by 7 bases and J by 8 bases, and 20 bases separated the two germline ends. The germline V gene encodes CDR1 WNHNN and CDR2 SYGVQD (reference sequence). The CDR3 is 15 amino acids. CDR3 sequence: CASKDSVWVLEKLFF. The DNA for the CDR3 is TGCGCCAGCAAGGACAGTGTCTGGGTTTTGGAAAAACTGTTTTTT.

The J gene is TRBJ1-6, the V gene TRBV6-5; D is unresolved. V gave up 2 bases and J gave up 5 bases, with 13 bases separating them. Germline lookup yields CDR1 MNHEY and CDR2 SVGAGI. This CDR3 contains 16 residues. The CDR3 sequence: CASSYGLRRDNSPLHF. The CDR3 DNA sequence: TGTGCCAGCAGTTACGGGCTCCGGCGGGATAATTCACCCCTCCACTTT.

V and J are TRBV4-1 and TRBJ1-4; tentatively, D is TRBD1 (6 bases). Germline V lookup: CDR1 MGHRA, CDR2 YSYEKL. V was trimmed by 1 base and J by 0 bases, leaving 15 bases between them. The CDR3 length is 18 residues. The CDR3 DNA sequence: TGCGCCAGCAGCCAAGCGGCCGGGACACCATCAACTAATGAAAAACTGTTTTTT. The encoded protein is CASSQAAGTPSTNEKLFF.

This chain joins TRBV5-6 and TRBJ2-3; the D gene is possibly TRBD2 (7 bases). Trimming left V 0 bases short and J 4 bases short, with 21 bases between. CDR3 size: 18 residues. Germline CDR1 is SGHDT and CDR2 is YYEEEE. CDR3 residues: CASSLVLWEGDSADTQYF. The DNA for the CDR3 is TGTGCCAGCAGCTTGGTCTTATGGGAGGGGGATTCGGCAGATACGCAGTATTTT.